These 21 T cell receptor beta chains came from one sample sequenced in a study of vaccination and CD4 T cells after COVID-19. Antigen specificity for these receptors is unknown. Sequenced with the Oncomine TCR Beta short-read assay was DNA taken from cultured CD4+ T cells. Each CDR3 protein is one row after TCRdb ran MiXCR on the PCR reads. The sample gives around 10,000 distinct CDR3 sequences, 65% to 70% of which show up once; roughly 10% is in the top ten. Treatment indicated: approximately 9-day PBMC culture with coronavirus spike peptide pools or control peptides (ViraFEST assay). This sample comprised CD4+ T cells from blood, cultured in vitro, obtained before SARS-CoV-2 vaccination. The receptors come from a human donor who had recovered from COVID-19.

This clonotype was recorded a few times. The CDR3 is CATSTGGESTEAFF. The CDR3 DNA reads as TGTGCCACCTCGACAGGGGGGGAGAGCACTGAAGCTTTCTTT. This chain links TRBV6-1 with TRBJ1-1; 9 nucleotides agree with TRBD1. Trimming removed 10 bases from V and 4 bases from J; junction bases left unmatched: 10. Germline V gene lookup returns CDR1 MNHNS and CDR2 SASEGT. The CDR3 length is 14 residues.

This clonotype was recorded once. This chain uses TRBV20-1 with TRBJ2-5, with 13 bases identical to TRBD2. The CDR3 runs 15 residues. J gave up 5 bases and V 5 bases, and 8 bases lay outside the gene matches. Germline-derived CDR1 and CDR2 are DFQATT and SNEGSKA (reference sequence). This CDR3 reads CSASKLAGGQETQYF. As DNA, the CDR3 is TGCAGTGCTTCCAAACTAGCGGGAGGGCAGGAGACCCAGTACTTC.

The V gene is TRBV7-3, the J gene TRBJ2-5; D remains unclear. The CDR3 is 13 residues long. The germline V gene encodes CDR1 SGHTA and CDR2 FQGTGA. The V end lost 2 bases, the J end lost 5 bases, and 9 bases lay between the germline ends. This chain's CDR3 is CASSLGVVETQYF. The CDR3 DNA sequence: TGTGCCAGCAGCTTAGGCGTGGTTGAGACCCAGTACTTC.

V is TRBV7-9 and J is TRBJ1-4, with D perhaps TRBD1 (6 bases). V was trimmed by 6 bases and J by 3 bases, leaving 17 bases between them. CDR1 is SEHNR and CDR2 is FQNEAQ in the germline V gene (reference sequence). The CDR3 contains 16 residues. The CDR3 region has the DNA TGTGCCAGCAGACGAGGGGCGCAGGGGTCTAATGAAAAACTGTTTTTT. Its protein product is CASRRGAQGSNEKLFF.

V is TRBV4-3 and J is TRBJ1-6, with 9 positions matching TRBD1. V lost 3 bases to trimming and J lost 9 bases; unmatched junction nucleotides: 9. CDR1 is LGHNA, CDR2 YSLEER, per germline. The CDR3 length is 16 residues. The CDR3 nucleotides read TGCGCCAGCAGCCAGGACAGGGGATCTCCGTTTTCACCCCTCCACTTT. Its protein is CASSQDRGSPFSPLHF.

The J gene is TRBJ1-5, the V gene TRBV6-1, with D unresolved. V lost 2 bases and J lost 4, with 12 bases in between. The CDR3 consists of 15 residues. Germline V gives CDR1 MNHNS, CDR2 SASEGT. The CDR3 nucleotides are TGTGCCAGCAGTGAATCCCCGGGGTTAAATCAGCCCCAGCATTTT. It translates to CASSESPGLNQPQHF.

V gene TRBV7-3 combines with J gene TRBJ2-2; maybe TRBD1 (7 bases). Germline V gene lookup returns CDR1 SGHTA and CDR2 FQGTGA. This CDR3 region has 15 residues. The V end lost 5 bases, the J end lost 7 bases, and 17 bases lay between the germline ends. The CDR3 reads CASSPQGLEGGELFF. The CDR3 DNA follows: TGTGCCAGCAGCCCACAGGGGCTGGAGGGCGGGGAGCTGTTTTTT.

This rearrangement joins TRBV20-1 to TRBJ2-7; 12 nucleotides align to TRBD2. The CDR3 is 16 amino acids. The V gene's germline CDR1 is DFQATT and CDR2 SNEGSKA (reference sequence). The V segment lost 6 bases and the J segment 0 bases; nucleotides outside the gene matches: 9. CDR3 nucleotides: TGCAGTGCCCACCGGACTAGCGGGGACTACTCCTACGAGCAGTACTTC. Protein: CSAHRTSGDYSYEQYF.

The chain combines TRBV19 with TRBJ2-1; tentatively, D is TRBD2 (6 bases). The CDR3 contains 14 residues. Germline V CDR1 and CDR2: LNHDA, SQIVND (reference sequence). Between the trimmed V and J ends, which lost 2 bases and 7 bases, there was a span of 12 bases. CDR3 in DNA: TGTGCCAGTAGTATATCGGGAGCAAGGAATGAGCAGTTCTTC. Encoded protein: CASSISGARNEQFF. Using reference TRBV19 and TRBJ2-1 for the parts outside the CDR3, the full variable domain is DGGITQSPKYLFRKEGQNVTLSCEQNLNHDAMYWYRQDPGQGLRLIYYSQIVNDFQKGDIAEGYSVSREKKESFPLTVTSAQKNPTAFYLCASSISGARNEQFFGPGTRLTVL.

This rearrangement joins TRBV6-5 to TRBJ2-7, with TRBD1 matching 7 bases. After removal of 0 bases from V and 6 bases from J, the junction contained 5 bases not matched to a gene. This CDR3 comprises 14 residues. The germline gives CDR1 MNHEY, CDR2 SVGAGI. DNA of the CDR3: TGTGCCAGCAGTTACTCCCGTGACAGGGTCGAGCAGTACTTC. This sequence encodes CASSYSRDRVEQYF.

This clonotype was seen just once. The rearrangement uses TRBV28 and TRBJ1-5; D not resolved. CDR1 and CDR2 (germline): MDHEN, SYDVKM. Deletions cut 3 bases from V and 6 bases from J, with 3 bases between. This CDR3 spans 11 amino acids. DNA for the CDR3: TGTGCCAGCAGTTTCGGTCAGCCCCAGCATTTT. Translating it yields CASSFGQPQHF.

This clonotype was picked up a small number of times. The chain uses TRBV19 and TRBJ1-3, with D perhaps TRBD1 (6 bases). Looked up from germline, CDR1 is LNHDA and CDR2 is SQIVND (reference sequence). V was trimmed by 8 bases and J by 0 bases, leaving 8 bases between them. This CDR3 is built from 13 residues. CDR3 nucleotide sequence: TGTGCCAGTGCGGACAGCTCTGGAAACACCATATATTTT. This encodes CASADSSGNTIYF.

The count of this clonotype is one. V and J are TRBV18 and TRBJ2-1; D might be TRBD1 (5 bases). V lost 3 bases and J lost 12, with 9 bases in between. The CDR3 sequence is 11 residues long. Germline V gene data show CDR1 as KGHSH and CDR2 as LQKENI. The CDR3 loop is CASSPQGGQFF. CDR3 bases: TGTGCCAGCTCACCGCAGGGTGGGCAGTTCTTC.

V usage is TRBV15 and J usage is TRBJ2-5; 7 positions match TRBD2. V shed 5 bases, J shed 9 bases, and the junction held 6 bases outside the gene matches. The CDR3 sequence is 12 residues long. In germline, CDR1 is LNHNV, CDR2 YYDKDF (reference sequence). The CDR3 region has the DNA TGTGCCACCAGCCGGGGGGTGGAGGCCCAGTACTTC. Translation gives CATSRGVEAQYF.

The J gene is TRBJ1-2, the V gene TRBV18; D may be TRBD1 (5 bases). The V end lost 1 base, the J end lost 3 bases, and 12 bases lay between the germline ends. From germline, CDR1 is KGHSH and CDR2 LQKENI. This CDR3 comprises 15 residues. CDR3 loop: CASSPRDRRDYGYTF. The CDR3 DNA reads as TGTGCCAGCTCACCACGGGACCGGAGGGACTATGGCTACACCTTC.

The chain carries TRBV5-1 and TRBJ2-7; the D is unclear. From germline, CDR1 is SGHRS and CDR2 YFSETQ. This CDR3 is built from 12 residues. Between the trimmed V and J ends, which lost 4 bases and 2 bases, there was a span of 7 bases. This chain's CDR3 is CASSESAYEQYF. The CDR3 nucleotides are TGCGCCAGCAGCGAATCCGCCTACGAGCAGTACTTC.

This chain links TRBV20-1 with TRBJ1-1; D gene ambiguous. V was trimmed by 5 bases and J by 3 bases, leaving 16 bases between them. CDR1 and CDR2 (germline): DFQATT, SNEGSKA (reference sequence). This CDR3 spans 14 amino acids. CDR3 sequence (DNA): TGCAGTGCTTTCGAATTAACATTTGACACTGAAGCTTTCTTT. It specifies CSAFELTFDTEAFF.

The V call is TRBV28, the J call TRBJ1-1; 9 bases match TRBD1. CDR1 and CDR2 (germline): MDHEN, SYDVKM. V dropped 3 bases and J dropped 5; count of bases not matched to a gene: 7. The CDR3 is 15 amino acids. In DNA, the CDR3 is TGTGCCAGCAGTTTGGTACAGGGGGCTGGTACTGAAGCTTTCTTT. As protein: CASSLVQGAGTEAFF. Full variable domain (missing parts from reference TRBV28 and TRBJ1-1): DVKVTQSSRYLVKRTGEKVFLECVQDMDHENMFWYRQDPGLGLRLIYFSYDVKMKEKGDIPEGYSVSREKKERFSLILESASTNQTSMYLCASSLVQGAGTEAFFGQGTRLTVV.

The chain joins TRBV6-5 to TRBJ2-3, with 8 bases matching TRBD2. The CDR3 totals 17 residues. Losses at the gene ends were 2 bases for V and 8 bases for J; bases not matched to a gene: 15. The germline V gene encodes CDR1 MNHEY and CDR2 SVGAGI. CDR3 sequence (DNA): TGTGCCAGCAGTTACGGTGGATTGCCATCCCGGGGGGGTACGCAGTATTTT. This gives the protein CASSYGGLPSRGGTQYF.

The V and J genes are TRBV7-2 and TRBJ2-6; TRBD1 or TRBD2 may be the D gene (5 bases each). Per the germline V gene, CDR1 is SGHTA and CDR2 is FQGNSA. V shed 2 bases and J shed 0 bases, with 14 bases lying between them. The CDR3 runs 18 residues. The CDR3 coding sequence is TGTGCCAGCAGCTTAAACCCGGGACGGAGCTCTGGGGCCAACGTCCTGACTTTC. Amino acids: CASSLNPGRSSGANVLTF.

This chain uses TRBV2 with TRBJ2-1, with D unclear. V dropped 4 bases and J dropped 0 bases, with 10 bases sitting between them. CDR1 and CDR2 from the germline V gene are SNHLY and FYNNEI. This CDR3 has 15 amino acids. As DNA, the CDR3 is TGTGCCAGCAGTGGGATCTTAACCTCCTACAATGAGCAGTTCTTC. Protein sequence: CASSGILTSYNEQFF.